This T cell receptor beta chain was obtained from a study of Tregs in tolerant kidney transplant recipients (dated by TCRdb to about 2019). Turning to the overall study: Before combined kidney and bone marrow transplantation, this study identified donor-specific regulatory T cells using TCRbeta sequencing and then followed those same cells after transplant.

Concerning this clone: No antigen is known for it. Coverage ceases 3 residues before the CDR3 finishes, and the germline J gene fills in the end.

The transplants used related donors along with nonmyeloablative bone marrow transplantation, and in the human trials mixed chimerism was transient. Thawed PBMCs were FACS-sorted into unstimulated Tregs (CD4+CD25+CD127-), CD4+ non-Tregs (CD4+CD25-), CD4 cells and CD8 cells. The patients were several recipients of combined kidney and bone marrow transplants from the ITN036ST trial, and samples were available only for these trial subjects. Healthy control blood was separated into PBMCs by Ficoll density gradient and cryopreserved, and patient PBMCs were collected both before and after transplant. The CDR3 contains 12 residues, cysteine and phenylalanine counted. The DNA shown is the part of the CDR3 that was read: 27 bases, in frame from base 1. The junction carries 14 bases between V and J, which are trimmed by 6 bases and 6 bases respectively. The germline V gene yields SQVTM for CDR1 and ANQGSEA for CDR2.

Genomic DNA was extracted from sorted cells with the QIAGEN DNeasy Blood and Tissue Kit for TCRbeta CDR3 sequencing. High-throughput TCRbeta CDR3 sequencing, including PCR amplification with bias correction and internal controls, was performed commercially through immunoSEQ. Regarding the original processing steps: Unique productive TCRbeta sequences were defined by CDR3 nucleotide sequence when primers matched and otherwise by CDR3 amino acid sequence together with Vbeta and Jbeta genes. Sorting error was corrected by removing sequences shared between sorted populations at a frequency ratio of 2:1 or less, and the remaining shared sequences were assigned to the higher population. Donor-reactive sequences were defined as at least 5-fold expanded in CFSE-low cells versus unstimulated cells, with frequency of at least 0.01% in CFSE-low cells. Repertoire divergence was quantified by Jensen-Shannon divergence calculated from the top 100 TCRbeta sequences ranked by frequency. When a sample had multiple sequencing runs, each run was corrected for sorting error separately and the runs were then pooled. Sourced from immuneACCESS, this table was stored by TCRdb with only in-frame sequences that have V and J called. A share of the clones is absent; for the studies checked, an unresolved V gene accounts for under half, and the remainder has no known explanation. V and J calls and clone size follow that table, whereas D and trimming were derived from the DNA. The sample's records list approximately 6,000 clones. More than 35% of the sample is taken by the ten largest.

General study outcomes and caveats: Biological reproducibility was not examined directly, but technical replication error appeared to be minimal. Because the PCR primers were changed over time for some patients, nucleotide-level comparison could not be performed across the samples from those patients. Expanding Tregs with activated donor B cells appeared to identify the most biologically relevant and donor-specific TCRbeta repertoire. In tolerant patients, donor-specific Tregs expanded more than Tregs overall, which suggests antigen-driven rather than nonspecific expansion. The study was constrained by small patient numbers, and validation of the findings is required in larger populations and under other immunosuppression protocols.

The TCR comes from a human patient who received a combined kidney and bone marrow transplant. Because of the transplant, the T cells may be the graft donor's rather than the patient's own. Source: CD8+ T cells from blood (PBMCs), taken 12 months after the transplant. In this chain, TRBV29-1 is recombined with TRBJ1-2; a tentative D match to TRBD1 spans 6 bases. The CDR3 bases that were read are TGCAGCGTCCCGGGAGGGGGTGATGGC. It is translated as CSVPGGGDG. The CDR3 as a whole reads CSVPGGGDGYTF.